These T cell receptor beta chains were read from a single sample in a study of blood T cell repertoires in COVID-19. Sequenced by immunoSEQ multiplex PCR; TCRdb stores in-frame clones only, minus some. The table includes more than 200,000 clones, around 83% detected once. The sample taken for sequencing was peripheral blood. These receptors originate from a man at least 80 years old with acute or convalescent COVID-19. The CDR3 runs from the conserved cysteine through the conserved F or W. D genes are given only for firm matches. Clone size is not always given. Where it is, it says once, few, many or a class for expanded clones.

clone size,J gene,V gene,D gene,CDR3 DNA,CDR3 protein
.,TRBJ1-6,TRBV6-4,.,TGTGCCAGCAGTGAACACGAGGGATCACCCCTCCACTTT,CASSEHEGSPLHF
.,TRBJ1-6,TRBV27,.,TGTGCCAGCGCGAACTATAATTCACCCCTCCACTTT,CASANYNSPLHF
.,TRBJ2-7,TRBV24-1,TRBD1,TGTGCCACCAGTGATTCCGGGACAGGGCTTTACGAGCAGTACTTC,CATSDSGTGLYEQYF
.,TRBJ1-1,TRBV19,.,TGTGCCAGTGCCGGGACACTGAACACTGAAGCTTTCTTT,CASAGTLNTEAFF
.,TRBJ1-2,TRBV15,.,TGTGCCACCAGCAGAGATCCGCTGACAGCGCCTAGAGGCTACACCTTC,CATSRDPLTAPRGYTF
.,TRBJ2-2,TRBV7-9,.,TGTGCCAGCAGGGGAGCGAACACCGGGGAGCTGTTTTTT,CASRGANTGELFF
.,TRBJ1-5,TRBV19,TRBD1,TGTGCCAGTAACTTACAGGGGGCAAGCAATCAGCCCCAGCATTTT,CASNLQGASNQPQHF
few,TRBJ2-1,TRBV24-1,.,TGTGCCACCAGTGATTACCCCAGGCGTGAGCGGGCGAATGAGCAGTTCTTC,CATSDYPRRERANEQFF
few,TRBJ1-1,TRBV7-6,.,TGTGCCAGCAGCCCAGGCAGCTACACTGAAGCTTTCTTT,CASSPGSYTEAFF
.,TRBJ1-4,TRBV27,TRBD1,TGTGCCAGCAGTTTATCACGGACAGGGGGTAGGGAAAAACTGTTTTTT,CASSLSRTGGREKLFF
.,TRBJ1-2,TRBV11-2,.,TGTGCCAGCAGCTTCCCCCCGAGGACATCGCCCTCGGGCTACACCTTC,CASSFPPRTSPSGYTF
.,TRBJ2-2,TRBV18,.,TGTGCCAGCTCACCGAGGTACCGCAACACCGGGGAGCTGTTTTTT,CASSPRYRNTGELFF
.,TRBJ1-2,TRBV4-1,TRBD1,TGCGCCAGCAGCCACGGGACAGGGGGCTTTAACTATGGCTACACCTTC,CASSHGTGGFNYGYTF
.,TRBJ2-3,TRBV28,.,TGTGCCAGCAGTTTACGGCAGGGGTTGACAGATACGCAGTATTTT,CASSLRQGLTDTQYF
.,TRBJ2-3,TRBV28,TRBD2,TGTGCCAGCAGTCCTGCGGGGGGGAGAAGCACAGATACGCAGTATTTT,CASSPAGGRSTDTQYF
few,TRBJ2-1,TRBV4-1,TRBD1,TGCGCCAGCAGACTTGAGGGGGCGTTTGAGGAGCAGTTCTTC,CASRLEGAFEEQFF
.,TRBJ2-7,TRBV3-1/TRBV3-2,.,TGTGCCAGCAGTATATCCTACGAGCAGTACTTC,CASSISYEQYF
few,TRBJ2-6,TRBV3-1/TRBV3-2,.,TGTGCCAGCAGCCCGCTCGGGGCGGGGGCGCAGGGTCGCTCTGGGGCCAACGTCCTGACTTTC,CASSPLGAGAQGRSGANVLTF
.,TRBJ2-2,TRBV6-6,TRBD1,TGTGCCAGCAGACGAATTTTCTTACTCAAGGGACAGTTGAACACCGGGGAGCTGTTTTTT,CASRRIFLLKGQLNTGELFF